Here is one T cell receptor (beta chain) with its context. Per the germline V gene, CDR1 is LNHDA and CDR2 is SQIVND (reference sequence). Trimming removed 2 bases from V and 3 bases from J, with 5 bases in between. The CDR3 is made up of 13 amino acids. The data belong to a study of blood T cell repertoires in COVID-19. Looking at the study overall: PBMCs, B-cell-depleted T cells, or T cells were the source of the cDNA or gDNA that made up the material.

The assay was immunoSEQ multiplex PCR, and TCRdb's table has in-frame clones only and misses some. Of 230,000 or so clones in the sample, roughly 87% are singletons; the top ten hold about 1.9%. The TCR originated in a man aged 40-55 years with active or convalescent COVID-19. This chain links TRBV19 with TRBJ1-5; D remains unclear. Input material: peripheral blood. The CDR3, as DNA: TGTGCCAGTAGTATACGGGTCAATCAGCCCCAGCATTTT. Its translation is CASSIRVNQPQHF.